Listed below are T cell receptor beta chains from one sample, sequenced in a study of T cell responses to AZD1222 COVID-19 vaccine. The method was immunoSEQ multiplex PCR; TCRdb's version includes in-frame clones alone and lacks a portion of them. The repertoire has roughly 55,000 clones, 80% to 90% of them found once; the top ten carry approximately 2%. This specimen was peripheral blood, taken on day 0 of AZD1222 vaccination. These TCRs come from an adult in good health. Each CDR3 is given with its conserved first and last residue. The D gene is left open where the match is weak. Clone size is given for some rows only: seen once, a few or many times, or a class if the clone is expanded.

.,.,TRBV27,TRBJ2-7,CASSNDRPPYEQYF,TGTGCCAGCAGTAACGACAGGCCCCCCTACGAGCAGTACTTC
.,.,TRBV28,TRBJ1-4,CASSLWVNEKLFF,TGTGCCAGCAGCTTATGGGTTAATGAAAAACTGTTTTTT
.,once,TRBV27,TRBJ2-2,CASTGTGELFF,TGTGCCAGCACGGGAACCGGGGAGCTGTTTTTT
.,.,TRBV30,TRBJ2-3,CAWTPGTDTQYF,TGTGCCTGGACCCCCGGCACAGATACGCAGTATTTT
TRBD1,.,TRBV15,TRBJ1-1,CATSSRTGGNTEAFF,TGTGCCACCAGCAGTCGGACAGGGGGGAACACTGAAGCTTTCTTT
.,.,TRBV19,TRBJ2-1,CASSIQADSYNEQFF,TGTGCCAGTAGTATACAAGCGGACTCGTACAATGAGCAGTTCTTC
.,.,TRBV7-3,TRBJ2-5,CASSLAGAVGETQYF,TGTGCCAGCAGCTTAGCAGGGGCTGTAGGGGAGACCCAGTACTTC
TRBD1,.,TRBV18,TRBJ2-2,CASSLIGTGIGGELFF,TGTGCCAGCTCACTCATCGGGACAGGGATTGGCGGGGAGCTGTTTTTT
.,.,TRBV2,TRBJ1-2,CASRDPMHPNYGYTF,TGTGCCAGCAGGGACCCGATGCATCCTAACTATGGCTACACCTTC
.,.,TRBV27,TRBJ2-7,CASRTGNSYEQYF,TGTGCCAGCAGGACAGGAAACTCCTACGAGCAGTACTTC
TRBD2,.,TRBV2,TRBJ2-2,CASSVASGTGELFF,TGTGCCAGCAGTGTCGCTAGCGGGACCGGGGAGCTGTTTTTT
TRBD2,.,TRBV6-2/TRBV6-3,TRBJ2-2,CASSYALVAGRNTGELFF,TGTGCCAGCAGTTACGCCTTAGTAGCGGGTCGGAACACCGGGGAGCTGTTTTTT
.,.,TRBV29-1,TRBJ1-2,CSVGDGLNYGYTF,TGCAGCGTTGGGGACGGCTTGAACTATGGCTACACCTTC
.,.,TRBV28,TRBJ1-5,CASSSMQAHQPQHF,TGTGCCAGCAGTTCCATGCAAGCACATCAGCCCCAGCATTTT
.,.,TRBV6-5,TRBJ2-7,CASSTAWGHYEQYF,TGTGCCAGCAGTACTGCGTGGGGGCACTACGAGCAGTACTTC
TRBD2,.,TRBV6-5,TRBJ2-5,CASSYDGTSGKETQYF,TGTGCCAGCAGTTACGATGGGACTAGCGGGAAAGAGACCCAGTACTTC
.,.,TRBV18,TRBJ1-5,CASSPRDGDQPQHF,TGTGCCAGCTCACCACGGGACGGAGACCAGCCCCAGCATTTT
.,.,TRBV9,TRBJ1-3,CASSAGTGLYSGNTIYF,TGTGCCAGCAGCGCAGGGACCGGGCTATACTCTGGAAACACCATATATTTT
.,.,TRBV28,TRBJ2-5,CASSLPPGRGQETQYF,TGTGCCAGCAGTTTACCCCCAGGTAGGGGGCAAGAGACCCAGTACTTC
TRBD2,.,TRBV7-9,TRBJ2-1,CASSLGLAKDEQFF,TGTGCCAGCAGCCTTGGACTAGCGAAAGATGAGCAGTTCTTC
TRBD2,.,TRBV4-1,TRBJ2-5,CASSTVGLAAETQYF,TGCGCCAGCAGCACCGTGGGGCTAGCGGCGGAGACCCAGTACTTC
.,.,TRBV10-1,TRBJ2-7,CASRSGGADEQYF,TGCGCCAGCCGTTCGGGTGGAGCGGACGAGCAGTACTTC
.,.,TRBV15,TRBJ2-1,CATSRDQAGEQFF,TGTGCCACCAGCAGAGATCAGGCGGGTGAGCAGTTCTTC